This TCR beta chain originates from a study of cytomegalovirus exposure and HLA in healthy donors. Study at large: A previous analysis identified 90 million to 140 million unique TCR beta sequences derived from around 180 million T cells.

This clone was seen more than once but under ten times. Its antigen is undetermined. The junction had 6 bases not matched to a gene; V was cut back by 5 bases and J by 5 bases. The length of the CDR3 is 14 residues. Germline CDR1 SNHLY, CDR2 FYNNEI. A multiplex PCR was run with 60 Vbeta primers and 13 Jbeta primers. Assay used: immunoSEQ multiplex PCR; TCRdb lists only in-frame clones, some missing. The sample yields 140,000 to 150,000 clones, 70% to 90% seen once. General study points: Several V segments, TRBV6-2 and TRBV6-3 among them, could not be told apart and were dropped. HLA restriction was apparent for most CMV-associated TCR beta chains in a later analysis.

This TCR was sampled from a woman aged 40-49 years in good health and CMV-seropositive. The chain carries TRBV2 and TRBJ1-1, with 9 bases identical to TRBD1. Material: PBMCs. The CDR3 coding sequence is TGTGCCAGCAGTAGACAGGGGGAATTGACTGAAGCTTTCTTT. This sequence encodes CASSRQGELTEAFF.